This TCR beta chain was captured in a study of blood T cell repertoires in COVID-19. Study overall: COVID-19 samples collected from the United States, Italy and Spain covered acute and convalescent phases. PBMCs, B-cell-depleted T cells, or T cells were the source of the cDNA or gDNA that made up the material.

Across 24 US areas, participants ranged in age from roughly 18 to 95 years. Allocation to cohorts depended on clinical history reported by the participants. This clone was counted a single time. Sequencing was performed with immunoSEQ multiplex PCR; in TCRdb, only in-frame clones are kept and a portion is missing. The sample has 300,000 or so clones, about nine tenths seen once. Germline V lookup: CDR1 SNHLY, CDR2 FYNNEI. The CDR3 runs to 19 residues. The J segment lost 0 bases and the V segment lost 6 bases, leaving 13 bases of the junction unmatched. The chain carries TRBV2 and TRBJ2-3, with TRBD2 matching over 12 bases. The sequence came from a woman aged 45 to 65 who had been exposed to COVID-19. The sequenced material came from PBMCs or T cells enriched from blood (not recorded which). CDR3: CASSPAGLAGGKSTDTQYF. The CDR3 region has the DNA TGTGCCAGCAGCCCCGCCGGGCTAGCGGGGGGGAAAAGCACAGATACGCAGTATTTT.